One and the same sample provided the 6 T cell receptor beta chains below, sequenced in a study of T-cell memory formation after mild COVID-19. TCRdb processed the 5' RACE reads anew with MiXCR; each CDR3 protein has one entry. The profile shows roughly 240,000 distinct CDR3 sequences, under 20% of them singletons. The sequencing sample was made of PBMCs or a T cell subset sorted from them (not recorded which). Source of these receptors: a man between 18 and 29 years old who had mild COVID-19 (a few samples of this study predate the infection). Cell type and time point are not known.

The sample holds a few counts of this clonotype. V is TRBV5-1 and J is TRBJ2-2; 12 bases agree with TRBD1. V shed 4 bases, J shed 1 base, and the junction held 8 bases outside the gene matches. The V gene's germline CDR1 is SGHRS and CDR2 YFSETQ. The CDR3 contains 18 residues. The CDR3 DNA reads TGCGCCAGCAGCGTCCGGGACAGGGGGCGCCTGAACACCGGGGAGCTGTTTTTT. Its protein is CASSVRDRGRLNTGELFF.

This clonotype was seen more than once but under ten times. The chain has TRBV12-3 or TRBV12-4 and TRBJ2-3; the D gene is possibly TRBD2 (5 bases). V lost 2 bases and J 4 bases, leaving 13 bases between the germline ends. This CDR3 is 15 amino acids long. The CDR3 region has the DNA TGTGCCAGCAGTTTATTTAGCGTAGTGGCAGATACGCAGTATTTT. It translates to CASSLFSVVADTQYF.

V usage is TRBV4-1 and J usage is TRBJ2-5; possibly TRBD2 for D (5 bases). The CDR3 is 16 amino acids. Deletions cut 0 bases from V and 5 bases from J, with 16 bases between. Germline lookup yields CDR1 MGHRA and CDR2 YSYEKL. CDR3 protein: CASSQDKRVPLETQYF. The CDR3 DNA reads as TGCGCCAGCAGCCAAGATAAGAGGGTCCCGTTGGAGACCCAGTACTTC.

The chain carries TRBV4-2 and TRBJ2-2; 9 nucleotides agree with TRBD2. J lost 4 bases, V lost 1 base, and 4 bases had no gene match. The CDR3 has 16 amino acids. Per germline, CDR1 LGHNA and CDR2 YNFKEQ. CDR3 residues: CASSQGAGGVTGELFF. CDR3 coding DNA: TGTGCCAGCAGCCAAGGAGCGGGGGGTGTCACCGGGGAGCTGTTTTTT.

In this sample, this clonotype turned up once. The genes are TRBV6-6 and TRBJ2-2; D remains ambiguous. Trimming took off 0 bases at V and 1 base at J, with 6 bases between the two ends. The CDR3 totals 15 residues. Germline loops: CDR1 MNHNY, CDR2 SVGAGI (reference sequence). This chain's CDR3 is CASSYSDENTGELFF. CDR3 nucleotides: TGTGCCAGCAGTTACTCCGATGAGAACACCGGGGAGCTGTTTTTT.

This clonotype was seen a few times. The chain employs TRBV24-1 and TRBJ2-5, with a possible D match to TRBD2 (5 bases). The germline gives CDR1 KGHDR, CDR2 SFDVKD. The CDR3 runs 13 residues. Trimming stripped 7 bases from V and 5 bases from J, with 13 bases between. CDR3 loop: CATSALAGETQYF. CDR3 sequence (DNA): TGTGCCACCAGCGCCTTGGCGGGCGAGACCCAGTACTTC.